This T cell receptor beta chain stems from a study of shared clonotypes between healthy human individuals. Turning to the study itself: The plates for each donor numbered three CD4 naive, three CD4 memory, two CD8 naive and one CD8 memory. The study's findings and limits: Memory subsets generally showed smaller estimated richness than naive subsets did. Only blood samples were collected, and tissue repertoires likely differ. Clonotypes shared by all four sorted-subset donors had higher generation probabilities than non-shared clonotypes.

In regard to this clone: Its antigen remains unknown.

TCRdb keeps only in-frame clones here, not all; method: immunoSEQ multiplex PCR. This table has 2 million to 2.5 million clones, 80% to 95% appearing once. CDR1 is KGHSH and CDR2 is LQKENI in the germline V gene. This CDR3 is 13 amino acids long. V was trimmed by 3 bases and J by 13 bases, leaving 19 bases between them. Material: naive CD4+ T cells from PBMCs. The sample's subset: CD45RA+ positively selected. This sequence was found in a man younger than 35 in good health. Some clones in this sample may be carry-over from other donors' samples. The chain is built from TRBV18 and TRBJ2-7; D is unclear. CDR3 bases: TGTGCCAGCTCACCGCGAATGGACCCTCTACCATACTTC. This encodes CASSPRMDPLPYF.